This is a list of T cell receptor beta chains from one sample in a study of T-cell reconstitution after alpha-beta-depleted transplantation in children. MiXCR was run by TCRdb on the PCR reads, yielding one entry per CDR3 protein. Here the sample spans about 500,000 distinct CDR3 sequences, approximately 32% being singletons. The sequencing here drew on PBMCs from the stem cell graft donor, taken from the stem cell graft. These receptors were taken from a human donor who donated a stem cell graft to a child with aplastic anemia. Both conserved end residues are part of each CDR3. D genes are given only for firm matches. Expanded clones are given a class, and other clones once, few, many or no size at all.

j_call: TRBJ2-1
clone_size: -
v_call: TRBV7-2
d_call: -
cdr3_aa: CASSLGTENLYNEQFF

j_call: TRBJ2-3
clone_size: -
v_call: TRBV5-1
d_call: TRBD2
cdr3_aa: CASSNSGGLSTDTQYF

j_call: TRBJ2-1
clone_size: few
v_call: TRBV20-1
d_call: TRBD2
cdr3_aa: CSAISGLAGVGEQFF

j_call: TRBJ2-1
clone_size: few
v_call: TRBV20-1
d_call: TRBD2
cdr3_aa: CSARELAGSYNEQFF

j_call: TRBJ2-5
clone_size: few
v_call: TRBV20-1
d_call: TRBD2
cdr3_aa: CSGTSGSTMRETQYF

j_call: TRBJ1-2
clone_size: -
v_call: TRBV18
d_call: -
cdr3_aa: CASSSDPGQLYGYTF

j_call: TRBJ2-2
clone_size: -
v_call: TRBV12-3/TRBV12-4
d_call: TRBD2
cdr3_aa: CASRSGGSVTGELFF

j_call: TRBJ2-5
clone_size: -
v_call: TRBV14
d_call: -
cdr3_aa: CASSRGLEETQYF

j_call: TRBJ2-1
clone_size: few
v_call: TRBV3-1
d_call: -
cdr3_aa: CASSQGGGAAMGFF

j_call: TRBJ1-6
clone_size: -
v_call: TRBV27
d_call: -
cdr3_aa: CASSWGGLGKSNSPLHF

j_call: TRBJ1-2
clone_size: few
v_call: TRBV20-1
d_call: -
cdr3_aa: CSATGLHGYTF

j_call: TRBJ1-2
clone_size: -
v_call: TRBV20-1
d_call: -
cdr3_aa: CSAQNVDTNYGYTF

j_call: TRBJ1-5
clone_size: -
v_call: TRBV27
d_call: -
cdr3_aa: CASSLKTANQPQHF

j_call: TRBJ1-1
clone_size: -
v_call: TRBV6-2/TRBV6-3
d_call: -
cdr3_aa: CASSYGVGTEAFF

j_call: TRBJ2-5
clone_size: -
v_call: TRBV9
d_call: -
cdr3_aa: CASSVGMSSVTETQYF

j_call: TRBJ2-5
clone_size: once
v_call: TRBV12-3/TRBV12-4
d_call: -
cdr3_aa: CASKMTLPQETQYF

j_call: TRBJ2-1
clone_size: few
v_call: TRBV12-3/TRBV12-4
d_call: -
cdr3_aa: CASSPVWLFPYNEQFF

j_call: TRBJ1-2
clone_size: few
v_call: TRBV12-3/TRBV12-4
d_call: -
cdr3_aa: CASSLRPGDHYGYTF

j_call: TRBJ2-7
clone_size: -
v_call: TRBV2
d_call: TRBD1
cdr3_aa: CASRADRAYEQYF

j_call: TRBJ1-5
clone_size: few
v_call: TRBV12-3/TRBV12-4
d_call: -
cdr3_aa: CASSLLEWGNQPQHF

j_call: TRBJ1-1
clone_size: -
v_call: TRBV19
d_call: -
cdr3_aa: CASSIWGANTEAFF

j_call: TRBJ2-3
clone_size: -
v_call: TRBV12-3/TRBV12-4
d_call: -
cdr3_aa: CASRDGLDTQYF

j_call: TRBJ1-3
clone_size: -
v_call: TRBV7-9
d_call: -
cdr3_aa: CASNTGSSGNTIYF

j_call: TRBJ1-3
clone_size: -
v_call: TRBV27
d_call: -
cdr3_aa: CASSPLLSVSSGNTIYF

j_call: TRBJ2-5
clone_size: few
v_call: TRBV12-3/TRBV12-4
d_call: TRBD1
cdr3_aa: CASSLGGTGGETQYF

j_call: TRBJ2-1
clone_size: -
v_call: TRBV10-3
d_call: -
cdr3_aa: CAIGTNEQFF

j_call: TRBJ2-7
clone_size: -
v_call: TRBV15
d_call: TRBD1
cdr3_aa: CATSRGGGRDEQYF

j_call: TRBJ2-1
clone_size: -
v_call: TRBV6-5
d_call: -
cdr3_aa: CASSRRGEQFF

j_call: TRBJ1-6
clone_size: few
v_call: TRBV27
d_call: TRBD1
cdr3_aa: CASSQGVNSPLHF

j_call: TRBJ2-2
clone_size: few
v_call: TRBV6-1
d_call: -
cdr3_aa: CASSPGTPNTGELFF

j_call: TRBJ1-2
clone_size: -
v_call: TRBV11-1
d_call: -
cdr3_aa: CASSLRAKYGYTF

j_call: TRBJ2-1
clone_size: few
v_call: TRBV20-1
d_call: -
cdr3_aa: CSANEPRTGRDNEQFF

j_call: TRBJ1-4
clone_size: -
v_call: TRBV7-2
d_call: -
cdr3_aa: CASRPGTAREKLFF

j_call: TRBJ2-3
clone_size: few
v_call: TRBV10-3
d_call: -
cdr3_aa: CAISDQGTTDTQYF

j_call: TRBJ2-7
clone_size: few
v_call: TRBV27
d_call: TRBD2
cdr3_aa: CASSLRGLESYEQYF

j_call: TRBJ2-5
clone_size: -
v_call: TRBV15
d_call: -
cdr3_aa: CATSRDRGASAGETQYF

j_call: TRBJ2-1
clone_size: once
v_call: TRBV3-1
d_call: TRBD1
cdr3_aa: CTCSPRGQGSLGEQFF

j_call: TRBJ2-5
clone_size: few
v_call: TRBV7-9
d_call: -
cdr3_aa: CASSRKKQTGSQETQYF

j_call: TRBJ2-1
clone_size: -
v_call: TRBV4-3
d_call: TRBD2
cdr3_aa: CASSQASGPYNEQFF

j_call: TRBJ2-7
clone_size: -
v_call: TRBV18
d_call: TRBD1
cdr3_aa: CASSPQGTGSYEQYF

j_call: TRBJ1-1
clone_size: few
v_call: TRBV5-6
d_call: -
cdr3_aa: CASSLTIGKVSEWDTEAFF

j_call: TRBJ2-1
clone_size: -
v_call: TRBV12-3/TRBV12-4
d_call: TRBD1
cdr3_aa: CASSRTQGVSSYNEQFF

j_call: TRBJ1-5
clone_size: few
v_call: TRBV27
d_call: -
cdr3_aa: CASSLWGGDHYSNQPQHF

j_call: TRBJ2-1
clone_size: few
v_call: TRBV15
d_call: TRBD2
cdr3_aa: CATSRDTSGNEQFF

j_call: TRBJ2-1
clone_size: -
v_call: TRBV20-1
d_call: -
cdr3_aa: CSAQPFSSRASLLEQFF

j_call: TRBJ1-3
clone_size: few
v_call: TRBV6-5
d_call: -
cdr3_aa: CASSLGTAGRGNTIYF

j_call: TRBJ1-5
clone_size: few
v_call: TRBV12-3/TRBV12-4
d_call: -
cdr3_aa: CASSRPGGGWGNQPQHF